This T cell receptor beta chain was sequenced during a study of Ad26.COV2.S vaccination and SARS-CoV-2 variants (dated by TCRdb to 2020 to 2023). For context, the study as a whole: Donors in the vaccine arm were drawn from COV1001, a multicentre, randomized, double-blind, placebo-controlled phase I-IIa trial testing Ad26.COV2.S in healthy adults. TCRbeta repertoire sequencing served as the tool for gauging how specific and how broad the SARS-CoV-2-reactive T cell receptors were following Ad26.COV2.S vaccination. A total of about 30 samples were included in the TCR-sequenced set, comprising around 19 Ad26.COV2.S vaccine recipients, 5 placebo recipients and 8 SARS-CoV-2 convalescent individuals. Throughout the experiments and outcome assessment, investigators stayed blinded to trial group allocation. Trial participants were randomized into five groups of five, in which low-dose or high-dose Ad26.COV2.S was given once or twice, or placebo was given on both occasions. Dosing of Ad26.COV2.S was intramuscular, at either 5x10^10 or 1x10^11 viral particles, delivered as one shot or as two shots spaced 56 days apart. On the study overall, not on this receptor specifically: Vaccine and placebo recipients had comparable non-spike TCR breadth, which fits with the vaccine containing only spike. The study was not powered to compare responses between vaccine doses or regimens. Higher spike-specific TCR breadth was observed in Ad26.COV2.S recipients than in placebo recipients (P = 0.0014). After vaccination, spike-specific CD8+ and CD4+ T cell responses were reported to show substantial breadth. The authors noted that total T cell responses may have been underestimated by the TCR breadth and depth analyses.

The label giving this sample's treatment or condition can be read as: about 20 received Ad26.COV2.S at low or high dose, single or two shots; roughly five received placebo; per-sample allocation not given. Repertoires of vaccine and placebo recipients were sequenced from samples taken on day 63 after the first injection. Cohort 1b enrolled roughly 25 adults aged 18-55 years at a single site in Boston, USA, between 29 July and 7 August 2020. Ad26.COV2.S was a replication-incompetent adenovirus type 26 vector expressing a prefusion-stabilized SARS-CoV-2 spike protein from the original Wuhan strain. CDR3 length: 16 amino acids, cysteine to phenylalanine. Only the CDR3 DNA is retained, 48 bases long and in frame from the first base. CDR1 and CDR2 (LGHNA, YSLEER) derive from the germline V gene. Trimming takes 2 bases off V and 4 bases off J; junction bases not matched to a gene: 7. This clone is a singleton in its sample. Which antigen it targets is not known. Base-call qualities are not available, and no considerably larger clone is one nucleotide away.

The immunoSEQ Assay was used to sequence TCRbeta CDR3 regions. After extraction, genomic DNA underwent amplification by bias-controlled multiplex PCR, followed by high-throughput sequencing. Processing in the source paper ran as follows. To quantify the absolute abundance of every unique TCRbeta CDR3 region, sequences were collapsed and filtered. Usable DNA was measured by amplifying reference genes present in all nucleated cells, and TCRbeta template counts were normalized to that usable DNA to estimate T cell fraction. Repertoire TCRs were annotated as SARS-CoV-2-specific when V gene, CDR3 amino acid sequence and J gene were exactly matched to a known reactive TCR set. The reference SARS-CoV-2 TCR set was obtained from MIRA and was filtered for enrichment in COVID-19-positive ImmuneCODE repertoires, whereby public or cross-reactive TCRs were removed. Using the MIRA antigens, annotated TCRs were further analysed by specific ORF or by position within an ORF. Breadth was defined as annotated unique rearrangements over total unique productive rearrangements; depth was the summed frequency of those rearrangements. TCR breadth was compared between groups using two-sided Wilcoxon rank-sum tests. Sourced from immuneACCESS, this table was stored by TCRdb with only in-frame sequences that have V and J called. A share of the clones is absent; for the studies checked, an unresolved V gene accounts for under half, and the remainder has no known explanation. D and trimming come from the DNA, and the V and J calls and clone size come from that table. The table for this sample lists around 340,000 clones; roughly 90% of them were counted only once. Around 6.6% of the sample rests with the top ten.

The chain links TRBV4-3 with TRBJ2-3; 9 of the junction bases match TRBD1. Sequencing was performed on peripheral blood, taken in a trial of Ad26.COV2.S vaccine versus placebo. The receptor was derived from a person between 18 and 59 years old who received the Ad26.COV2.S COVID-19 vaccine or a placebo. Here is the DNA: TGCGCCAGCAGCCAACGCTGGGACAGGGAGGCAGATACGCAGTATTTT. This sequence encodes CASSQRWDREADTQYF.